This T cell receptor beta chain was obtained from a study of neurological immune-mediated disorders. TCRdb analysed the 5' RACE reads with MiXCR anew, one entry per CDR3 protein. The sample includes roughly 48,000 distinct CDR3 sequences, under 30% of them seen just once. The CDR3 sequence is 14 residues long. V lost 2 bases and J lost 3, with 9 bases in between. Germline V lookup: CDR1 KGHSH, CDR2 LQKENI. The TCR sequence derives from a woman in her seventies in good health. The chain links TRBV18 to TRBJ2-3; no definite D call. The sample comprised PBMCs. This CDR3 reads CASSPSGMTDTQYF. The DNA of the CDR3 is TGTGCCAGCTCACCAAGTGGGATGACAGATACGCAGTATTTT.